Below are 2 T cell receptor beta chains sequenced from a single sample in a study of blood T cell repertoires in COVID-19. Here immunoSEQ multiplex PCR was the method, and the copy in TCRdb shows in-frame clones only, minus some. The table includes fewer than 80,000 clones, 75% to 95% detected once. Source material: peripheral blood. Source of these receptors: a human donor in a cohort sampled during active COVID-19.

This chain uses TRBV7-8 with TRBJ2-7; D remains unclear. The CDR3 runs to 11 residues. The germline V gene has CDR1 SGHVS and CDR2 FQNEAQ. Trimming left V 5 bases short and J 3 bases short, with 5 bases between. CDR3 DNA sequence: TGTGCCAGCAGCCTCTTCTACGAGCAGTACTTC. Translated: CASSLFYEQYF.

The chain recombines TRBV4-3 with TRBJ1-1; the D gene is possibly TRBD1 (5 bases). This CDR3 comprises 16 residues. Germline lookup yields CDR1 LGHNA and CDR2 YSLEER. The ends were cut back, 3 bases at V and 4 bases at J, with 18 bases in the middle. The CDR3 sequence is CASSQLVVQGVTEAFF. The CDR3 DNA reads TGCGCCAGCAGCCAGCTGGTAGTGCAGGGCGTCACTGAAGCTTTCTTT.